This TCR beta chain is drawn from a study of control samples from healthy donors and cancer patients. The assay was immunoSEQ multiplex PCR, and TCRdb's table has in-frame clones only and misses some. The sample has 150,000 to 180,000 clones, around 95% seen once. The specimen sequenced was blood. This receptor was taken from a man between 35 and 55 years old in good health.

CDR3 in DNA: TGCGCCAGCAGCCAAGGGACAGGGCTGGGCTATGGCTACACCTTC. Its translation is CASSQGTGLGYGYTF. The chain links TRBV4-1 to TRBJ1-2; 8 nucleotides agree with TRBD1. Per germline, CDR1 MGHRA and CDR2 YSYEKL. Germline trimming cut 1 base from V and 4 bases from J; bases unmatched to any gene: 5. The CDR3 extends over 15 amino acids.